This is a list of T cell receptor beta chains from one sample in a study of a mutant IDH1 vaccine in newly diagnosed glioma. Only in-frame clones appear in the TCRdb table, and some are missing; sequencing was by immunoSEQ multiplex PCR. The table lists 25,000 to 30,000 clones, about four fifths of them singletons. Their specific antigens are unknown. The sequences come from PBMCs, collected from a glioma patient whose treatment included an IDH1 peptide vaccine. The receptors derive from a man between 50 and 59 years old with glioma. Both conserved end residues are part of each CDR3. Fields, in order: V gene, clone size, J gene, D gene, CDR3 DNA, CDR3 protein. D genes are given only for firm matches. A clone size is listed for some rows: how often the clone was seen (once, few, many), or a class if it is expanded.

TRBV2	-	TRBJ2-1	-	TGTGCCAGCAGTACCCCGGACCTCTACAATGAGCAGTTCTTC	CASSTPDLYNEQFF
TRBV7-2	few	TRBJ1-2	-	TGTGCCAGCAGCTCCCGACAGAAGCCTCACGGCTACACCTTC	CASSSRQKPHGYTF
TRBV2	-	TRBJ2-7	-	TGTGCCAGCAGTGAAGCGGGCGGTGGTACCTACGAGCAGTACTTC	CASSEAGGGTYEQYF
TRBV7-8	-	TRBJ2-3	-	TGTGCCAGCAGCTTAGAAAACAGGGAGGTCGCAGATACGCAGTATTTT	CASSLENREVADTQYF
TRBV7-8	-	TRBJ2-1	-	TGTGCCAGCAGCTTAGTTCCTAGCGCCCCGCTGGAGCAGTTCTTC	CASSLVPSAPLEQFF
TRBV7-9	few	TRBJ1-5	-	TGTGCCAGCAGCAGCGGGACCGGGCCGAATCAGCCCCAGCATTTT	CASSSGTGPNQPQHF
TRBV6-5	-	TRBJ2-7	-	TGTGCCAGCAGTTACGGTGGCAGGGGGTACTTC	CASSYGGRGYF
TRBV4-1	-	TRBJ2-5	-	TGCGCCAGCAGCCAAGAGGGGACACAACGGGAGACCCAGTACTTC	CASSQEGTQRETQYF
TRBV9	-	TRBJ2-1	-	TGTGCCAGCAGCGTATCGGGGGCGGGAGTTTACAATGAGCAGTTCTTC	CASSVSGAGVYNEQFF
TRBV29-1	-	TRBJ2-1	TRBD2	TGCAGCGTTCGGACTAGCGGGAGTAGGGGTTACAATGAGCAGTTCTTC	CSVRTSGSRGYNEQFF
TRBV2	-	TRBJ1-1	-	TGTGCCAGCAGCCCGGGTTGGGAAAGCGGGACAGAAGCTTTCTTT	CASSPGWESGTEAFF
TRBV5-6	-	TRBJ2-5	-	TGTGCCAGCAGCTTGGATTTCCAGGGGGAGACCCAGTACTTC	CASSLDFQGETQYF
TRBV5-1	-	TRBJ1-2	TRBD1	TGCGCCAGCAGCTCGGACACTGGGACAGGGGTTAAGAGAAGCTATGGCTACACCTTC	CASSSDTGTGVKRSYGYTF
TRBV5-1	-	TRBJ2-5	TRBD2	TGCGCCAGCAGCCCTAGGCCTAGCGGAAACCAAGAGACCCAGTACTTC	CASSPRPSGNQETQYF
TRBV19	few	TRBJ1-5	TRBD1	TGTGCCAGTAGTACAGGGGGCGAGGCTCAGCCCCAGCATTTT	CASSTGGEAQPQHF
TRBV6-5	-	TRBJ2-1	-	TGTGCCAGCAGTAAACAATTGGGATCCTACAATGAGCAGTTCTTC	CASSKQLGSYNEQFF
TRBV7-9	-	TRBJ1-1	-	TGTGCCAGCAGCTTACACGGGGGGCGAAACACTGAAGCTTTCTTT	CASSLHGGRNTEAFF
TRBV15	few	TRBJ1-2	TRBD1	TGTGCCACCAGCACGACAGGGGACCCTAACTATGGCTACACCTTC	CATSTTGDPNYGYTF
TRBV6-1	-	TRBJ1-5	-	TGTGCCAGCTCTATCCAGACGGATAGCAATCAGCCCCAGCATTTT	CASSIQTDSNQPQHF
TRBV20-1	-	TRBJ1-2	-	TGCAGTGCTAGCGACGGGTTTGGCTACACCTTC	CSASDGFGYTF
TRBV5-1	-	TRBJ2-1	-	TGCGCCAGCAGCTTGGGGGGAGAGTACAATGAGCAGTTCTTC	CASSLGGEYNEQFF
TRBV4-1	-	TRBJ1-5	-	TGCGCCAGCAGCCACGGCAGGGCACTCAATCAGCCCCAGCATTTT	CASSHGRALNQPQHF
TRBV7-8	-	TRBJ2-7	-	TGTGCCAGCCGGGACTCCCTCTCCTACGAGCAGTACTTC	CASRDSLSYEQYF
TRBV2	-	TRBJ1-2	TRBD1	TGTGCCAGCAGTGGGTTGGGGACAGGGAATCGGCTAGGTGGCTACACCTTC	CASSGLGTGNRLGGYTF
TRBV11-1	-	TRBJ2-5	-	TGTGCCAGCAGCCCCCTGCGCAGGGGCGGGGAGACCCAGTACTTC	CASSPLRRGGETQYF
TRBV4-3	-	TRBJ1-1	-	TGCGCCAGCAGCCAAGATATGGGGGGCACTGAAGCTTTCTTT	CASSQDMGGTEAFF
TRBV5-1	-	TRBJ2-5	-	TGCGCCAGCAAGGCCGGGAGCTTACAAGAGACCCAGTACTTC	CASKAGSLQETQYF
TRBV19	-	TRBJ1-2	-	TGTGCCAGTACCCCCGGGGCACAGCACGCTAACTATGGCTACACCTTC	CASTPGAQHANYGYTF
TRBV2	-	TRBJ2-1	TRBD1	TGTGCCAGCAGCCGTCGACAGGGCACTGAGCAGTTCTTC	CASSRRQGTEQFF
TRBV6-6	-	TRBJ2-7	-	TGTGCCAGCAGTTACTCGATGGGGGAGAGGTCCCTCGAGCAGTACTTC	CASSYSMGERSLEQYF
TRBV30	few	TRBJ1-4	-	TGTGCCGGACCGGATGAAAAACTGTTTTTT	CAGPDEKLFF
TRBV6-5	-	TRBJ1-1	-	TGTGCCAGCAGTTACTCGGGGGGGCGCGGGACTGAAGCTTTCTTT	CASSYSGGRGTEAFF
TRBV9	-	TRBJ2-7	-	TGTGCCAGCAGCGTAGGGGGAACCGGGAACGAGCAGTACTTC	CASSVGGTGNEQYF
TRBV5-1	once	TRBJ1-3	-	TGCGCCAGCAGCGTACCGGGAGGCTCTGGAAACACCATATATTTT	CASSVPGGSGNTIYF
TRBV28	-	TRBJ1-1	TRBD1	TGTGCCAGCAGACCTCCTCAGGGGGTGAACACTGAAGCTTTCTTT	CASRPPQGVNTEAFF
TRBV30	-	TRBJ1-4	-	TGTGCCTGGAGACGGCCCTACGCTAATGAAAAACTGTTTTTT	CAWRRPYANEKLFF
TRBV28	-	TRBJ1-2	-	TGTGCCAGCAGTGTCGTCTCTAACTATGGCTACACCTTC	CASSVVSNYGYTF
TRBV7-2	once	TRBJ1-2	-	TGTGCCAGCAGACCCGGTGGGAATTACTATGGCTACACCTTC	CASRPGGNYYGYTF
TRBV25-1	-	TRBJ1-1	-	TGTGCCAGCAGTGCAGGGCCCGGCACTGAAGCTTTCTTT	CASSAGPGTEAFF
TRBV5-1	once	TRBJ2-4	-	TGCGCCAGCAGAAAGGGCTTGGACAAAAACATTCAGTACTTC	CASRKGLDKNIQYF
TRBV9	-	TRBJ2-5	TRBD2	TGTGCCAGCAGCGTCGAATGGGAGGGCCCCCAAGAGACCCAGTACTTC	CASSVEWEGPQETQYF